Following are 9 T cell receptor beta chains from one sample sequenced in a study of blood T cell repertoires in COVID-19 (dated by TCRdb to about 2020). Preparation of the library involved the immunoSEQ multiplex PCR assay. Imported from immuneACCESS, the table was reduced by TCRdb to in-frame sequences with V and J called. These copies leave out some clones; in studies compared against another copy, an unresolved V gene accounts for under half, and the cause of the remainder is not known. This sample has about 190,000 clones in its table, and approximately 90% of those were observed once. Of the sample, less than 1.5% is held by the ten largest clones. Sequences were obtained from peripheral blood. These receptors were obtained from a man aged 25 to 40 with acute or convalescent COVID-19.

The chain joins TRBV6-5 to TRBJ2-7, with D perhaps TRBD2 (6 bases). Trimming took off 0 bases at V and 6 bases at J, with 9 bases between the two ends. Germline V gene lookup returns CDR1 MNHEY and CDR2 SVGAGI. This CDR3 region has 13 residues. CDR3 sequence: CASSYSGLLEQYF. As DNA, the CDR3 is TGTGCCAGCAGTTACTCGGGACTGCTCGAGCAGTACTTC.

The chain has TRBV10-3 and TRBJ2-5; D gene ambiguous. Germline V gives CDR1 ENHRY, CDR2 SYGVKD. The CDR3 has 13 amino acids. Trimming cost V 9 bases and J 1 base, with 12 bases left between them. CDR3 loop: CAISQVFQETQYF. The CDR3 DNA is TGTGCCATTTCCCAGGTATTCCAAGAGACCCAGTACTTC.

The chain carries TRBV5-1 and TRBJ2-1, with 11 bases fitting TRBD2. Trimming removed 1 base from V and 6 bases from J; junction bases left unmatched: 9. CDR1 is SGHRS, CDR2 YFSETQ, per germline. CDR3 length: 17 amino acids. DNA of the CDR3: TGCGCCAGCAGCTTGACGGTAGCGGGAGGGCCTTCCAATGAGCAGTTCTTC. This translates into CASSLTVAGGPSNEQFF.

The CDR3, as DNA: TGTGCCAGCAGCTCATACCGGACAGGGGAAAGGAACACCGGGGAGCTGTTTTTT. This translates into CASSSYRTGERNTGELFF. The chain carries TRBV3-1 (or the pseudogene TRBV3-2) and TRBJ2-2, with 9 bases aligning to TRBD1. The V gene end was trimmed by 5 bases and the J gene end by 1 base; junction bases not matched to a gene: 11. The CDR3 length is 18 residues. CDR1 is LGHDT, CDR2 YNNKEL, per germline (reference sequence).

The rearrangement links TRBV5-5 to TRBJ2-3; 14 bases are a match to TRBD2. V lost 1 base, J lost 4 bases, and 14 bases stayed unmatched. The germline gives CDR1 SGHKS, CDR2 YYEKEE (reference sequence). CDR3 length equals 20 residues. The CDR3: CASSLYPLLTSGRAPDTQYF. The CDR3 coding sequence is TGTGCCAGCAGCTTGTACCCTTTATTGACTAGCGGGAGGGCCCCAGATACGCAGTATTTT.

The chain carries TRBV5-5 and TRBJ1-1; the D gene is possibly TRBD1 (6 bases). Germline V gene lookup returns CDR1 SGHKS and CDR2 YYEKEE (reference sequence). Trimming stripped 4 bases from V and 3 bases from J, with 10 bases between. The CDR3 is 13 residues long. CDR3 loop: CASSRSGDTEAFF. The CDR3 DNA is TGTGCCAGCAGCCGCTCAGGGGACACTGAAGCTTTCTTT.

This clone showed up just once. V gene TRBV15 combines with J gene TRBJ1-1, with D unresolved. The CDR3 extends over 15 amino acids. V dropped 1 base and J dropped 1 base, with 10 bases sitting between them. Per the germline V gene, CDR1 is LNHNV and CDR2 is YYDKDF (reference sequence). The DNA for the CDR3 is TGTGCCACCAGCAGAGCTATCTCGCCGAACACTGAAGCTTTCTTT. This gives the protein CATSRAISPNTEAFF.

The V call is TRBV10-2, the J call TRBJ2-7, with TRBD2 matching over 14 bases. In germline, CDR1 is WSHSY, CDR2 SAAADI. The CDR3 sequence is 15 residues long. Trimming took 9 bases from V and 3 from J; bases not matched to a gene: 7. CDR3 sequence: CASGLAGGLGYEQYF. As DNA, the CDR3 is TGCGCCAGTGGACTAGCGGGAGGACTAGGCTACGAGCAGTACTTC.

The chain recombines TRBV7-9 with TRBJ2-2; D might be TRBD2 (6 bases). The CDR3 consists of 15 residues. Germline CDR1 and CDR2: SEHNR and FQNEAQ (reference sequence). Trimming pared 3 bases from V and 3 bases from J, leaving 11 bases between. The chain's CDR3 is CASSLGGVDTGELFF. CDR3 in DNA: TGTGCCAGCAGCTTGGGGGGAGTGGACACCGGGGAGCTGTTTTTT.